These T cell receptor beta chains were read from a single sample in a study of Graves' ophthalmopathy and Graves' hyperthyroidism. TCRdb re-called the multiplex PCR reads with MiXCR, one entry per CDR3 protein. The sample holds about 160,000 distinct CDR3 sequences, under 40% seen once. Specimen: peripheral blood. These receptors were taken from a middle-aged woman with Graves' ophthalmopathy. The CDR3 runs from the conserved cysteine through the conserved F or W. Fields, in order: CDR3 protein, V gene, D gene. D genes are given only for firm matches.

CDR3: CASTRDSAYEQYF; V: TRBV6-2/TRBV6-3; D: TRBD1
CDR3: CSARDRAGIRNSPLHF; V: TRBV20-1; D: NA
CDR3: CASSKARGNSNQPQHF; V: TRBV28; D: NA
CDR3: CASRVDIVLSYEQYF; V: TRBV2; D: NA
CDR3: CASSSGGEQYF; V: TRBV13; D: TRBD1
CDR3: CASSLGWDTEAFF; V: TRBV7-2; D: NA
CDR3: CASSFTGSYGYTF; V: TRBV28; D: NA
CDR3: CASSLPQGGRVYEQYF; V: TRBV28; D: NA
CDR3: CASSNGHYYEQYF; V: TRBV12-3/TRBV12-4; D: NA
CDR3: CASSRSGVSGRSGANVLTF; V: TRBV5-1; D: TRBD2